Described below is a single T cell receptor (beta chain) sequence and its context. Its antigen is not identified. These data belong to a study of T cells after yellow fever vaccination. Study details: SMART-Seq v4 Ultra Low Input handled preparation of low-cell-number fractions.

TCRdb analysed the 5' RACE reads with MiXCR anew, one entry per CDR3 protein. The data contain 310,000 or so distinct CDR3 sequences, about 3.5% of them seen just once; the ten biggest clones take up 23%. Germline assignment: CDR1 MNHGY and CDR2 SAAAGT. V trimming: 6 bases; J trimming: 4 bases; junction bases outside the gene matches: 21. The CDR3 consists of 19 residues. Findings and caveats of the study: There was a small share of clonotypes that showed up in both the CD4 and CD8 compartments. Weaker in magnitude, the secondary response showed a faster peak on day 5 versus 15.

This rearrangement joins TRBV6-8 to TRBJ1-5; TRBD1 matches 7 bases. The origin of this receptor is a man between 18 and 29 years old who received the YFV17D yellow fever vaccine. The starting material was PBMCs, obtained on the day of the yellow fever booster vaccination. The CDR3, as DNA: TGTGCCAGCAGGCCTATAACACCGGGACAGAAATTCGAAAATCAGCCCCAGCATTTT. It specifies CASRPITPGQKFENQPQHF.